This TCR beta chain is from a study of OX40 agonist ivuxolimab in advanced cancers. Concerning this clone: Its cognate antigen is unknown.

The repertoire was sequenced with immunoSEQ multiplex PCR; TCRdb's copy has only in-frame clones and lacks some. The profile shows 120,000 or so clones, over 85% of them singletons. Blood got drawn at baseline, again on cycle 4 day 1, and then on cycle 7 day 1. Broader study findings: Fewer expanded clones were found on average in CD4+ than in CD8+ T cells. Expanded peripheral T-cell antigen specificity went undetermined. At 0.1 to 3.0 mg/kg and by week 6, clonal expansion occurred in CD4+ and CD8+ blood T cells.

The receptor was isolated from an adult with an advanced solid tumor such as melanoma, head and neck, liver or kidney cancer. Sample: CD4+ or CD8+ T cells sorted from blood, taken in a trial of the OX40 agonist ivuxolimab.

The CDR3 loop reads CASSELRSDQPQHF. For the CDR3, the DNA is TGTGCCAGCAGTGAGTTAAGGTCGGATCAGCCCCAGCATTTT. The chain has TRBV2 and TRBJ1-5; the D is unclear. Germline CDR1 SNHLY, CDR2 FYNNEI. The CDR3 runs to 14 residues. V shed 3 bases and J shed 5 bases, with 11 bases lying between them.